A single sample gave rise to the 13 T cell receptor beta chains below, sequenced in a study of blood T cell repertoires in COVID-19. The table came from immunoSEQ multiplex PCR; TCRdb's copy has only in-frame clones and leaves some out. The table records 300,000 to 400,000 clones, roughly 90% of them present only once. Sequencing used PBMCs or T cells enriched from blood (not recorded which). These receptors were taken from a man in his 60s who had recovered from COVID-19.

The chain uses TRBV6-2 or TRBV6-3 and TRBJ1-4, with D possibly TRBD1 on 5 matching bases. This CDR3 is 15 amino acids long. Trimming removed 4 bases at V and 5 bases at J, with 14 bases between. Germline V gives CDR1 MNHEY, CDR2 SVGEGT. In nucleotides, the CDR3 is TGTGCCAGCAGTTGGAGACAGACCTCGAATGAAAAACTGTTTTTT. This sequence encodes CASSWRQTSNEKLFF.

This chain links TRBV19 with TRBJ2-5, with a possible D match to TRBD2 (6 bases). Germline-derived CDR1 and CDR2 are LNHDA and SQIVND (reference sequence). V lost 7 bases to trimming and J lost 4 bases, with 16 bases between them. The length of the CDR3 is 14 residues. CDR3 residues: CASNPGTRGETQYF. CDR3 in DNA: TGTGCCAGTAACCCAGGGACGCGGGGAGAGACCCAGTACTTC.

This clone was recorded a few times. CDR3 region: CASSITPGTGELFF. As DNA, the CDR3 is TGTGCCAGTAGTATAACACCGGGAACCGGGGAGCTGTTTTTT. V and J are TRBV19 and TRBJ2-2; D may be TRBD2 (5 bases). The germline gives CDR1 LNHDA, CDR2 SQIVND (reference sequence). V was clipped by 2 bases and J by 5 bases, with 9 bases between them. CDR3 size: 14 residues.

The chain joins TRBV4-3 to TRBJ2-3, with TRBD2 identical over 11 bases. The germline V gene has CDR1 LGHNA and CDR2 YSLEER. V dropped 0 bases and J dropped 0; count of bases not matched to a gene: 5. The CDR3 has 18 amino acids. CDR3 in DNA: TGCGCCAGCAGCCAAGATTCTAGCGGGGGGCCTAGCACAGATACGCAGTATTTT. This gives the protein CASSQDSSGGPSTDTQYF.

The CDR3 loop reads CASSSRTGFGELFF. The DNA for the CDR3 is TGTGCCAGCAGCAGCCGGACAGGGTTCGGGGAGCTGTTTTTT. The rearrangement uses TRBV5-5 and TRBJ2-2; 8 positions agree with TRBD1. Germline V gene lookup returns CDR1 SGHKS and CDR2 YYEKEE (reference sequence). Losses at the gene ends were 4 bases for V and 7 bases for J; bases not matched to a gene: 6. CDR3 size: 14 residues.

The chain is built from TRBV2 and TRBJ1-2, with D possibly being TRBD1 (6 bases). The CDR3 runs to 18 residues. CDR1 and CDR2 (germline): SNHLY, FYNNEI. V was clipped by 1 base and J by 0 bases, with 18 bases between them. The CDR3 DNA is TGTGCCAGCAGTGAAGAAAGGGGGGGTTGGATGGCTAACTATGGCTACACCTTC. This sequence encodes CASSEERGGWMANYGYTF.

The chain carries TRBV7-9 and TRBJ2-3, with a possible D match to TRBD2 (6 bases). V was trimmed by 2 bases and J by 1 base, leaving 16 bases between them. Per the germline V gene, CDR1 is SEHNR and CDR2 is FQNEAQ (reference sequence). The CDR3 sequence is 17 residues long. CDR3 DNA: TGTGCCAGCAGCTTACTAAACTGGCGGGGACGCACAGATACGCAGTATTTT. Translation gives CASSLLNWRGRTDTQYF.

The J gene is TRBJ1-2, the V gene TRBV5-4; 7 bases line up with TRBD1. Germline CDR1 reads SGHNT; CDR2 reads YYREEE (reference sequence). Germline trimming cut 4 bases from V and 2 bases from J; bases unmatched to any gene: 5. CDR3 length: 14 amino acids. CDR3 protein: CASSLMGQNYGYTF. CDR3 DNA sequence: TGTGCCAGCAGCCTGATGGGACAGAACTATGGCTACACCTTC. Full variable domain (missing parts from reference TRBV5-4 and TRBJ1-2): ETGVTQSPTHLIKTRGQQVTLRCSSQSGHNTVSWYQQALGQGPQFIFQYYREEENGRGNFPPRFSGLQFPNYSSELNVNALELDDSALYLCASSLMGQNYGYTFGSGTRLTVV.

The table lists this clone with a few counts. This chain uses TRBV27 with TRBJ1-1, with a possible D match to TRBD1 (5 bases). Germline V gene lookup returns CDR1 MNHEY and CDR2 SMNVEV (reference sequence). V gave up 11 bases and J gave up 7 bases, with 17 bases separating them. This CDR3 is 12 amino acids long. Written as DNA, the CDR3 is TGTGCCCGCCCAGGGATTTTCGGTGAAGCTTTCTTT. Residues: CARPGIFGEAFF.

The chain combines TRBV28 with TRBJ1-5, with D unresolved. Germline CDR1 and CDR2: MDHEN and SYDVKM. The CDR3 consists of 13 residues. The V gene lost 7 bases and the J gene lost 5 bases, with 12 bases spanning the gap. The CDR3 sequence is CASTGPGYQPQHF. The CDR3 DNA reads as TGTGCCAGCACCGGCCCAGGTTATCAGCCCCAGCATTTT. The complete variable domain, with remaining parts taken from reference TRBV28 and TRBJ1-5, reads DVKVTQSSRYLVKRTGEKVFLECVQDMDHENMFWYRQDPGLGLRLIYFSYDVKMKEKGDIPEGYSVSREKKERFSLILESASTNQTSMYLCASTGPGYQPQHFGDGTRLSIL.

The rearrangement links TRBV5-4 to TRBJ1-2; D remains unclear. CDR3 length equals 14 residues. V lost 0 bases and J lost 5, with 11 bases in between. Germline CDR1 SGHNT, CDR2 YYREEE (reference sequence). CDR3 amino acids: CASSLEGGRYGYTF. For the CDR3, the DNA is TGTGCCAGCAGCTTGGAGGGAGGACGTTATGGCTACACCTTC.

This clone was observed a handful of times. This sequence joins TRBV5-5 and TRBJ2-5, with 8 bases lining up with TRBD1. J was trimmed by 6 bases and V by 3 bases; bases with no gene match: 4. Germline assignment: CDR1 SGHKS and CDR2 YYEKEE (reference sequence). The CDR3 consists of 13 residues. The CDR3 is CASSSTGGKTQYF. CDR3 sequence (DNA): TGTGCCAGCAGCTCAACAGGGGGAAAGACCCAGTACTTC.

The rearrangement joins TRBV6-5 to TRBJ1-4, with no clear D. CDR1 is MNHEY and CDR2 is SVGAGI in the germline V gene. Trimming cost V 6 bases and J 13 bases, with 15 bases left between them. CDR3 length: 12 residues. This chain's CDR3 is CASSDNSLRLFF. As DNA, the CDR3 is TGTGCCAGCAGCGACAACTCGCTACGACTGTTTTTT.